These T cell receptor beta chains were read from a single sample in a study of shared clonotypes between healthy human individuals. The table came from immunoSEQ multiplex PCR; TCRdb's copy has only in-frame clones and leaves some out. The repertoire holds over a million clones, with over 95% as singletons. Sequenced: naive CD4+ T cells sorted from blood. The origin of the receptors is a man younger than 45 in good health. Each CDR3 is given with its conserved first and last residue. D genes are given only for firm matches.

j_gene: TRBJ2-1
v_gene: TRBV2
d_gene: TRBD2
CDR3aa: CASRTSGRPSRYNEQFF

j_gene: TRBJ2-1
v_gene: TRBV18
d_gene: .
CDR3aa: CASSPIGNGYNEQFF

j_gene: TRBJ2-1
v_gene: TRBV5-5
d_gene: .
CDR3aa: CASSLVGGNEQFF

j_gene: TRBJ1-1
v_gene: TRBV6-1
d_gene: .
CDR3aa: CASRAVVGTEAFF

j_gene: TRBJ1-2
v_gene: TRBV27
d_gene: TRBD1
CDR3aa: CASSIAGRGPLRSGYTF

j_gene: TRBJ1-3
v_gene: TRBV18
d_gene: .
CDR3aa: CASSTTGSANTIYF

j_gene: TRBJ2-3
v_gene: TRBV28
d_gene: .
CDR3aa: CASSYSTDTQYF

j_gene: TRBJ2-3
v_gene: TRBV5-1
d_gene: .
CDR3aa: CASSYRADTQYF

j_gene: TRBJ2-4
v_gene: TRBV18
d_gene: TRBD2
CDR3aa: CASSPTSVVNIQYF

j_gene: TRBJ2-1
v_gene: TRBV28
d_gene: .
CDR3aa: CASSLWVSSYNEQFF

j_gene: TRBJ2-3
v_gene: TRBV4-1
d_gene: TRBD2
CDR3aa: CASSQEGPSGSTDTQYF

j_gene: TRBJ2-4
v_gene: TRBV5-1
d_gene: .
CDR3aa: CASSLSGGKNIQYF

j_gene: TRBJ2-2
v_gene: TRBV5-1
d_gene: TRBD1
CDR3aa: CASSLEGGANTGELFF

j_gene: TRBJ1-5
v_gene: TRBV5-1
d_gene: .
CDR3aa: CASSPLGQNNQPQHF

j_gene: TRBJ2-7
v_gene: TRBV28
d_gene: .
CDR3aa: CASSLQGYYEQYF

j_gene: TRBJ1-1
v_gene: TRBV5-6
d_gene: .
CDR3aa: CASSFRRATEAFF

j_gene: TRBJ2-1
v_gene: TRBV7-6
d_gene: TRBD2
CDR3aa: CASSLGVAGGSDEQFF

j_gene: TRBJ2-1
v_gene: TRBV28
d_gene: .
CDR3aa: CASSNGPYNEQFF

j_gene: TRBJ2-3
v_gene: TRBV28
d_gene: .
CDR3aa: CASTSADTQYF

j_gene: TRBJ1-5
v_gene: TRBV19
d_gene: .
CDR3aa: CASSIWDNQPQHF

j_gene: TRBJ2-5
v_gene: TRBV5-1
d_gene: .
CDR3aa: CASSLAASEETQYF

j_gene: TRBJ1-2
v_gene: TRBV9
d_gene: .
CDR3aa: CASSVGALVEQNIRDGYTF

j_gene: TRBJ2-1
v_gene: TRBV29-1
d_gene: .
CDR3aa: CSVLPWSGEQFF

j_gene: TRBJ2-2
v_gene: TRBV29-1
d_gene: .
CDR3aa: CSVGGGGELFF

j_gene: TRBJ2-5
v_gene: TRBV18
d_gene: TRBD2
CDR3aa: CASSPGTSETQYF

j_gene: TRBJ2-2
v_gene: TRBV7-3
d_gene: TRBD2
CDR3aa: CASSFGLAGLGELFF

j_gene: TRBJ2-3
v_gene: TRBV4-1
d_gene: .
CDR3aa: CASSVEGMNLVTDTQYF

j_gene: TRBJ2-2
v_gene: TRBV7-2
d_gene: .
CDR3aa: CASNHPTGELFF

j_gene: TRBJ2-1
v_gene: TRBV5-1
d_gene: .
CDR3aa: CASSFSGGVSYNEQFF

j_gene: TRBJ2-1
v_gene: TRBV5-1
d_gene: TRBD2
CDR3aa: CASSLAAGEGSSYNEQFF

j_gene: TRBJ1-1
v_gene: TRBV2
d_gene: .
CDR3aa: CASSKVAEGTEAFF

j_gene: TRBJ2-7
v_gene: TRBV18
d_gene: .
CDR3aa: CASSPSETLKYEQYF

j_gene: TRBJ2-2
v_gene: TRBV5-4
d_gene: .
CDR3aa: CASSEVFSGNTGELFF

j_gene: TRBJ1-1
v_gene: TRBV30
d_gene: .
CDR3aa: CAWTPLTEAFF

j_gene: TRBJ2-7
v_gene: TRBV19
d_gene: TRBD2
CDR3aa: CASSIGTSGYEQYF

j_gene: TRBJ1-2
v_gene: TRBV5-6
d_gene: TRBD1
CDR3aa: CASSPRTGSNYGYTF

j_gene: TRBJ2-5
v_gene: TRBV12-5
d_gene: .
CDR3aa: CASGPLRDLRSSQETQYF

j_gene: TRBJ2-6
v_gene: TRBV28
d_gene: .
CDR3aa: CASSLFSGANVLTF

j_gene: TRBJ2-7
v_gene: TRBV7-8
d_gene: .
CDR3aa: CASSPSYEQYF

j_gene: TRBJ2-7
v_gene: TRBV15
d_gene: .
CDR3aa: CATTYTKGGEQYF

j_gene: TRBJ2-7
v_gene: TRBV6-6
d_gene: TRBD2
CDR3aa: CASSYPEREVSYEQYF

j_gene: TRBJ1-1
v_gene: TRBV5-4
d_gene: TRBD1
CDR3aa: CASSLAGQGAGEAFF

j_gene: TRBJ1-3
v_gene: TRBV27
d_gene: .
CDR3aa: CASSFRGTGNTIYF

j_gene: TRBJ2-7
v_gene: TRBV29-1
d_gene: .
CDR3aa: CSVEDRGTSYEQYF

j_gene: TRBJ1-4
v_gene: TRBV2
d_gene: .
CDR3aa: CASRGGLPSFATNEKLFF

j_gene: TRBJ2-3
v_gene: TRBV28
d_gene: .
CDR3aa: CASSLGSSSTDTQYF

j_gene: TRBJ2-7
v_gene: TRBV5-8
d_gene: .
CDR3aa: CASSLVSGTRGYEQYF

j_gene: TRBJ2-1
v_gene: TRBV5-4
d_gene: TRBD2
CDR3aa: CASSLASGGYNEQFF

j_gene: TRBJ1-1
v_gene: TRBV19
d_gene: .
CDR3aa: CASSIPGSSTEAFF

j_gene: TRBJ2-5
v_gene: TRBV19
d_gene: TRBD1
CDR3aa: CASSKGTGFSETQYF

j_gene: TRBJ2-7
v_gene: TRBV7-2
d_gene: TRBD2
CDR3aa: CASSLKALAGAPGTYEQYF

j_gene: TRBJ2-1
v_gene: TRBV9
d_gene: TRBD2
CDR3aa: CASSVDWASGSSYNEQFF

j_gene: TRBJ2-7
v_gene: TRBV18
d_gene: TRBD2
CDR3aa: CASSPAGNPYEQYF

j_gene: TRBJ2-3
v_gene: TRBV18
d_gene: .
CDR3aa: CASSPLRTRVITDTQYF

j_gene: TRBJ1-5
v_gene: TRBV6-6
d_gene: .
CDR3aa: CASIGHSNQPQHF

j_gene: TRBJ2-1
v_gene: TRBV7-2
d_gene: .
CDR3aa: CASSAPSGRGAFSYNEQFF

j_gene: TRBJ2-5
v_gene: TRBV7-2
d_gene: .
CDR3aa: CASSLGGRVPETQYF

j_gene: TRBJ1-5
v_gene: TRBV7-2
d_gene: .
CDR3aa: CASSFHSNQPQHF

j_gene: TRBJ2-3
v_gene: TRBV5-4
d_gene: TRBD2
CDR3aa: CASSFPGGPRDTQYF

j_gene: TRBJ2-2
v_gene: TRBV5-4
d_gene: .
CDR3aa: CASTHPTENTGELFF